The present T cell receptor beta chain was sequenced within a study of Ad26.COV2.S vaccination and SARS-CoV-2 variants. Across the study: Administration of Ad26.COV2.S was intramuscular, either once or twice 56 days apart.

After removal of 9 bases from V and 2 bases from J, the junction contained 5 bases not matched to a gene. Germline CDR1 SNHLY, CDR2 FYNNEI. The length of the CDR3 is 13 residues. Treatment specified: roughly 18 received Ad26.COV2.S at low or high dose, single or two shots; about 5 received placebo; per-sample allocation not given. Samples analyzed were those drawn on day 63 after the first vaccine or placebo injection. Boston provided a donor who was an adult aged 18-55 years. In the case of this clone: Its specificity is not known.

Study-wide findings and caveats: Substantial breadth was reported for post-vaccination spike-specific CD8+ and CD4+ T cells.

Data came from immunoSEQ multiplex PCR; TCRdb stores just in-frame clones and leaves some out. The sample contains 250,000 or so clones, around nine tenths of which appear only once. Source: peripheral blood, taken in a trial of Ad26.COV2.S vaccine versus placebo. The V and J genes are TRBV2 and TRBJ2-3; 7 bases match TRBD2. This clonotype was sampled from a person between 18 and 65 years old who received the Ad26.COV2.S COVID-19 vaccine or a placebo. The CDR3 protein is CARRTRTTDTQYF. CDR3 sequence (DNA): TGTGCCAGGAGGACTAGAACCACAGATACGCAGTATTTT.